Sequencing of this T cell receptor (beta chain) was carried out in a study of cytomegalovirus exposure and HLA in healthy donors. Background on the study: In an earlier analysis, approximately 120 million unique TCR beta sequences were found from some 200 million T cells. The study, taken as a whole, reports: The dataset shows that most TCR sequences were rare, while some public TCRs occurred in many donors. Some V segments could not be told apart, so they were left out, TRBV6-2 and TRBV6-3 among them.

60 Vbeta and 13 Jbeta primers were used in PCR. Assay used: immunoSEQ multiplex PCR; TCRdb lists only in-frame clones, some missing. Across 140,000 to 150,000 clones, the top ten clones capture 1.5% to 2% of the sample. As to this clone: Antigen specificity is unknown.

Germline values: CDR1 MNHEY, CDR2 SMNVEV (reference sequence). The V end was cut by 5 bases, the J end by 0 bases, with 10 bases between. This CDR3 spans 14 amino acids. V and J are TRBV27 and TRBJ1-1, with D hard to call. This TCR was recovered from a woman in her forties or fifties in good health and CMV-seronegative. Input material: PBMCs. This CDR3 is CASSHGPLNTEAFF. DNA of the CDR3: TGTGCCAGCAGTCACGGTCCCCTGAACACTGAAGCTTTCTTT.